The rows below give T cell receptor beta chains drawn from one sample of a study of T cell changes during pregnancy in multiple sclerosis. TCRdb's table, derived via immunoSEQ multiplex PCR, lists solely in-frame clones and lacks some. The sample carries around 73,000 clones, about 92% recorded once. Source: peripheral blood, taken in the third trimester of pregnancy. All receptors come from a female donor in good health, enrolled as a control in a pregnancy study. CDR3s include the opening cysteine and the closing phenylalanine or tryptophan. The D gene is left open where the match is weak. The listing skips clone size in some rows; elsewhere it reads once, few, many or a size class.

d_gene,v_gene,j_gene,abundance,CDR3nt,CDR3aa
-,TRBV18,TRBJ2-5,-,TGTGCCAGCTCACCACTCCGTGGAGCGGAGACCCAGTACTTC,CASSPLRGAETQYF
-,TRBV10-1,TRBJ2-7,once,TGCGCCAGCAGTGAGTCTACAGGCCGAAAGAAGGTGCAGTACTTC,CASSESTGRKKVQYF
TRBD1,TRBV30,TRBJ2-7,-,TGTGCCTGTCGACAGGGGGCAGGATACGAGCAGTACTTC,CACRQGAGYEQYF
-,TRBV11-2,TRBJ2-5,once,TGTGCCAGCAGCCCGGCGGACAGACAAAGATCACTCTACTTC,CASSPADRQRSLYF
TRBD1,TRBV5-6,TRBJ1-1,-,TGTGCCAGCAGCCCCGGGACAGGGGGCTTTGAAGCTTTCTTT,CASSPGTGGFEAFF
TRBD2,TRBV18,TRBJ2-5,once,TGTGCCAGCTCACTATTCAGACTAGCGGGGGATCTGGACCAAGAGACCCAGTACTTC,CASSLFRLAGDLDQETQYF
TRBD1,TRBV27,TRBJ2-7,-,TGTGCCAGCAGTCTCACCCGGACAGGGAGTATCCACGAGCAGTACTTC,CASSLTRTGSIHEQYF
-,TRBV6-5,TRBJ2-3,-,TGTGCCAGCAGTTATGTGAGGTCATCAGATACGCAGTATTTT,CASSYVRSSDTQYF
TRBD1,TRBV15,TRBJ1-5,once,TGTGCCACCAGCACCCGGACAGGGGTTCAGCCCCAGCATTTT,CATSTRTGVQPQHF
-,TRBV7-8,TRBJ2-3,-,TGTGCCAGCAGCTTTTGGACACCCGGAGGGGCAGATACGCAGTATTTT,CASSFWTPGGADTQYF
-,TRBV28,TRBJ1-3,few,TGTGCCAGCAGTTCGTCGCGAATATATTTT,CASSSSRIYF
TRBD1,TRBV4-1,TRBJ1-6,few,TGCGCCAGCAGCCAAGGAACAGGGGGTTCACCCCTCCACTTT,CASSQGTGGSPLHF
-,TRBV10-1,TRBJ2-1,-,TGCGCCAGCAGCATGACTAGGGCGGGGATCTCTTACAATGAGCAGTTCTTC,CASSMTRAGISYNEQFF
TRBD1,TRBV19,TRBJ1-5,-,TGTGCCAGTAGTGTGGGACAGGGTAACAATCAGCCCCAGCATTTT,CASSVGQGNNQPQHF
TRBD1,TRBV7-9,TRBJ2-7,few,TGTGCCAGCAGTCCCCAGTGGGACAGCTCCTACGAGCAGTACTTC,CASSPQWDSSYEQYF
TRBD2,TRBV5-6,TRBJ2-7,-,TGTGCCAGCAGCTTATTTAGCGGGGGAAACCCCTACGAGCAGTACTTC,CASSLFSGGNPYEQYF
-,TRBV7-9,TRBJ2-2,-,TGTGCCAGCAGCTTAGCGCCGGTAACCGGGGAGCTGTTTTTT,CASSLAPVTGELFF
-,TRBV6-5,TRBJ1-2,-,TGTGCCAGCAGTTACGAATCCGCGAACTATGGCTACACCTTC,CASSYESANYGYTF
TRBD1,TRBV5-6,TRBJ2-7,-,TGTGCCAGCAGCTTCGGGGACAGGGTCTACGAGCAGTACTTC,CASSFGDRVYEQYF
-,TRBV19,TRBJ1-1,few,TGTGCCAGTAGTTACAGGGTTTCCGTGAACACTGAAGCTTTCTTT,CASSYRVSVNTEAFF
-,TRBV10-3,TRBJ1-1,few,TGTGCCATCAGTGATTCAGGTGAAGCTTTCTTT,CAISDSGEAFF
-,TRBV5-6,TRBJ2-7,once,TGTGCCAGCAGCTTGGAGGGGGGGCGCCCCTACGAGCAGTACTTC,CASSLEGGRPYEQYF
-,TRBV9,TRBJ2-7,-,TGTGCCAGCAGCTCAACTCAAGCGCCAGCGCTGACCTACGAGCAGTACTTC,CASSSTQAPALTYEQYF
-,TRBV14,TRBJ2-7,once,TGTGCCAGCGCCTCGGGACTCAACTACGAGCAGTACTTC,CASASGLNYEQYF
TRBD1,TRBV18,TRBJ2-3,-,TGTGCCAGCTCACTCGGACAGGGGGCTGGCACAGATACGCAGTATTTT,CASSLGQGAGTDTQYF
-,TRBV29-1,TRBJ1-3,once,TGCAGCGTTGTATCAGATGGAAACACCATATATTTT,CSVVSDGNTIYF
TRBD1,TRBV2,TRBJ2-5,-,TGTGCCAGCAACCCCGGGACAGTCCAAGAGACCCAGTACTTC,CASNPGTVQETQYF
-,TRBV19,TRBJ1-4,-,TGTGCCAGTACATCCCAGGCGAGGGGGGAAAAACTGTTTTTT,CASTSQARGEKLFF
TRBD1,TRBV27,TRBJ2-7,-,TGTGCCAGCAGTTTACAGGGGGTATTCAAGGAGCAGTACTTC,CASSLQGVFKEQYF
-,TRBV7-9,TRBJ2-1,-,TGTGCCAGCAGCTTAGAACTCTACAATGAGCAGTTCTTC,CASSLELYNEQFF
-,TRBV15,TRBJ1-5,-,TGTGCCACCAGCAGAGGCCCAGGCAGCAATCAGCCCCAGCATTTT,CATSRGPGSNQPQHF
TRBD1,TRBV28,TRBJ1-3,-,TGTGCCAGCAGTGACAGGGGGAGCTCTGGAAACACCATATATTTT,CASSDRGSSGNTIYF
-,TRBV5-3,TRBJ1-5,-,TGTGCCAGAAGCGAGGCGGAGGCGGCAGGCAGGAAGCCCCAGCATTTT,CARSEAEAAGRKPQHF
TRBD1,TRBV10-3,TRBJ2-5,-,TGTGCCATCAGTGAACAGGGGCGAGAGACCCAGTACTTC,CAISEQGRETQYF
TRBD2,TRBV28,TRBJ2-7,-,TGTGCCAGCAGTCTAGGCGGGAGGGCAGGGACCTACGAGCAGTACTTC,CASSLGGRAGTYEQYF
TRBD2,TRBV15,TRBJ2-7,-,TGTGCCACCAGCAGAAAAGCGGGAGGCGAGCAGTACTTC,CATSRKAGGEQYF
TRBD2,TRBV28,TRBJ2-1,once,TGTGCCAGCACCTTACTAGCGGGAGTGAATGAGCAGTTCTTC,CASTLLAGVNEQFF
-,TRBV20-1,TRBJ2-1,once,TGCAGTGCTGAGGGAGACAATGAGCAGTTCTTC,CSAEGDNEQFF
TRBD1,TRBV12-5,TRBJ2-7,-,TGTGCTAGTGGTTTGGTACTTGGGACAGGGTTCTACGAGCAGTACTTC,CASGLVLGTGFYEQYF
-,TRBV10-3,TRBJ1-2,-,TGTGCCATCAGTGAGAAGACCGACGTCGGGGGGGCCGGCTACACCTTC,CAISEKTDVGGAGYTF
-,TRBV6-1,TRBJ2-5,-,TGTGCCAGCAGTGAATGGGGGGTCCGGGAGACCCAGTACTTC,CASSEWGVRETQYF
-,TRBV6-5,TRBJ2-7,-,TGTGCCAGCAGTTACTCCGGCGAGCAGTACTTC,CASSYSGEQYF
-,TRBV5-1,TRBJ2-1,-,TGCGCCAGCAGCCCCAGGGGTACCTCCTACAATGAGCAGTTCTTC,CASSPRGTSYNEQFF
-,TRBV11-1,TRBJ2-1,-,TGTGCCAGCAGCCCTGACCCGCCCGCCACTAGCTGGGCCAATGAGCAGTTCTTC,CASSPDPPATSWANEQFF
-,TRBV21-1,TRBJ2-7,-,TGTGCCAGCAGCGCCCCAGGGGGGACCCCCCTACGCGAGCAGTACTTC,CASSAPGGTPLREQYF
-,TRBV29-1,TRBJ2-2,-,TGCAGCGTTGAAGATTCAGCCCTAGGGGTAACCGGGGAGCTGTTTTTT,CSVEDSALGVTGELFF
TRBD1,TRBV28,TRBJ2-2,-,TGTGCCAGCAGTCGAAGGACAGGGTCGAACACCGGGGAGCTGTTTTTT,CASSRRTGSNTGELFF
-,TRBV27,TRBJ2-5,-,TGTGCCAGCAGTTTTGAGGCACAAGAGACCCAGTACTTC,CASSFEAQETQYF
TRBD1,TRBV28,TRBJ1-6,-,TGTGCCAGCAGTTTCCGCGACAGGGAATATTCACCCCTCCACTTT,CASSFRDREYSPLHF
-,TRBV19,TRBJ2-1,-,TGTGCCAGTAGTATGGCTCAGTACAATGAGCAGTTCTTC,CASSMAQYNEQFF
TRBD1,TRBV5-1,TRBJ1-1,-,TGCGCCAGCAGCACGGGACAGGAGAACACTGAAGCTTTCTTT,CASSTGQENTEAFF
-,TRBV28,TRBJ2-7,-,TGTGCCAGCACCACCCCGGGTGGAGCCTACGAGCAGTACTTC,CASTTPGGAYEQYF
-,TRBV2,TRBJ1-1,-,TGTGCCAGCAGTGGGGACATTGTGAACACTGAAGCTTTCTTT,CASSGDIVNTEAFF
TRBD1,TRBV19,TRBJ2-2,once,TGTGCCACCCATGGACAGGGCTGGACCGGGGAGCTGTTTTTT,CATHGQGWTGELFF
TRBD1,TRBV28,TRBJ1-1,-,TGTGCCAGTTTCCCCGGGACAGCGAACACTGAAGCTTTCTTT,CASFPGTANTEAFF
TRBD1,TRBV7-9,TRBJ2-7,-,TGTGCCAGCAGCTTAGAAGGGGGCTTTTACGAGCAGTACTTC,CASSLEGGFYEQYF
-,TRBV6-5,TRBJ1-4,once,TGTGCCAGCAGTACCCTGACGGACTTATTCGAAAAACTGTTTTTT,CASSTLTDLFEKLFF